This T cell receptor (beta chain) was captured by sequencing in a study of blood T cell repertoires in COVID-19. About the study: The study drew acute and convalescent COVID-19 samples from the United States, Italy and Spain. Sources were T cells, B-cell-depleted T cells, or PBMCs; the material itself was cDNA or gDNA.

Original data processing: By means of reference gene primer amplification, nucleated cell counts were estimated. Profiling relied on immunoSEQ multiplex PCR, and the TCRdb table lists in-frame clones only, not all of them. Clone size and V and J calls were adopted from that table, with D and trimming inferred from the DNA. The sample holds 70,000 or so clones, more than 75% seen once. V was pared by 7 bases and J by 8 bases, with 8 bases of the junction left unmatched. In germline, CDR1 is SNHLY, CDR2 FYNNEI. This CDR3 has 13 residues. The TCR sequence derives from a human donor in a cohort sampled during active COVID-19. The sequenced sample was peripheral blood. The V call is TRBV2, the J call TRBJ1-2; 9 bases align to TRBD1. The CDR3 DNA reads TGTGCCAGCACCGGGACAGGGATGGTAGGCTACACCTTC. It codes for CASTGTGMVGYTF.